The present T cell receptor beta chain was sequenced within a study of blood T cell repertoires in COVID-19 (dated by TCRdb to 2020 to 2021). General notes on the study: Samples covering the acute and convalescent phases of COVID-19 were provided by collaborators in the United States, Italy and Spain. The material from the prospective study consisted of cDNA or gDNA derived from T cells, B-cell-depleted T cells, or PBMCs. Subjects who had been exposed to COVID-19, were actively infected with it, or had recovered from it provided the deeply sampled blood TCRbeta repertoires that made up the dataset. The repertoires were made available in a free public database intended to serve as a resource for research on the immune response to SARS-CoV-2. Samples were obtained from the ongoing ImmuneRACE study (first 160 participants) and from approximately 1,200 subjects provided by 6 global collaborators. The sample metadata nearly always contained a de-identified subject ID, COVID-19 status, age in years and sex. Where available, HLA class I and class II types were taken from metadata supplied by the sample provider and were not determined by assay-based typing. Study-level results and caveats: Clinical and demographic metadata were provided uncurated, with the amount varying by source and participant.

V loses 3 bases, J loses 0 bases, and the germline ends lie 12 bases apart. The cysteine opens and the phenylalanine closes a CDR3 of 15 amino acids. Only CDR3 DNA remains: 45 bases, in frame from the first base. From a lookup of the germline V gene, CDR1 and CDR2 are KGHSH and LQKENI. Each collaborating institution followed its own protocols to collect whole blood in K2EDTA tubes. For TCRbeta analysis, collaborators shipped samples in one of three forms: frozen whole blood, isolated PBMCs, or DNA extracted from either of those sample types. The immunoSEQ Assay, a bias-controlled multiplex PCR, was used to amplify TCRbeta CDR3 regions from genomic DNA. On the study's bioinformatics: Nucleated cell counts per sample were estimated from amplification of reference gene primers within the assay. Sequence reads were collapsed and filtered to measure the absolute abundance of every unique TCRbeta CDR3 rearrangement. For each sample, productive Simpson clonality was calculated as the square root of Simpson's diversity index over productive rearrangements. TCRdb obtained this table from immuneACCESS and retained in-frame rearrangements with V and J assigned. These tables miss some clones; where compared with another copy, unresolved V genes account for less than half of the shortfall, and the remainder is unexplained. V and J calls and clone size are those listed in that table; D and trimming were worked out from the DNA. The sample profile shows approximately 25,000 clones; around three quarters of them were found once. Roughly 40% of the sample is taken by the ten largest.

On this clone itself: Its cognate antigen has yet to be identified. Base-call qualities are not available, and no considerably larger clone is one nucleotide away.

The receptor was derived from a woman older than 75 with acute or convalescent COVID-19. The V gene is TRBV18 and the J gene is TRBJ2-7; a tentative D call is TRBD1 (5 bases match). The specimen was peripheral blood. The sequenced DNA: TGTGCCAGCTCACCTAGGGGCTCCAGCTCCTACGAGCAGTACTTC. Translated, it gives CASSPRGSSSYEQYF.